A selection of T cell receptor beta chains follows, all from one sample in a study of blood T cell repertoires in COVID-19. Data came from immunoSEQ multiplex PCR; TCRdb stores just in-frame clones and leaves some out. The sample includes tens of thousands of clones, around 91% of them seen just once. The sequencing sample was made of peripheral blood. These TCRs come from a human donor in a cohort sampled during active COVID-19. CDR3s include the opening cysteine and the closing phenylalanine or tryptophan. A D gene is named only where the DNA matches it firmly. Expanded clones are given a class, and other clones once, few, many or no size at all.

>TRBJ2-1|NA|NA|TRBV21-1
CASSKVGSPGTYNEQFF
TGTGCCAGCAGCAAAGTAGGGTCGCCAGGGACCTACAATGAGCAGTTCTTC
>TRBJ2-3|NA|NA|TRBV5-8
CASSLILPDTQYF
TGTGCCAGCAGCTTGATTCTCCCAGATACGCAGTATTTT
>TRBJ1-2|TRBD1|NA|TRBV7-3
CASSPGTVYGYTF
TGTGCCAGCAGCCCCGGGACAGTATATGGCTACACCTTC
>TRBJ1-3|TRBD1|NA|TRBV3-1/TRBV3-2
CASSKTGFAVSSGNTIYF
TGTGCCAGCAGCAAGACAGGGTTCGCCGTCTCGAGTGGAAACACCATATATTTT
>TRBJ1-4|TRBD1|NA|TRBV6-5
CASGQGAWEKLFF
TGTGCCAGCGGACAGGGGGCTTGGGAAAAACTGTTTTTT
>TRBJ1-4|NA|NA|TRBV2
CASRTRGMGYEKLFF
TGTGCCAGCAGAACAAGGGGAATGGGTTATGAAAAACTGTTTTTT
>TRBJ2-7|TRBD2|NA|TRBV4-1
CASSQKTSPGGAAYEQYF
TGCGCCAGCAGCCAAAAAACGTCCCCGGGGGGGGCGGCCTACGAGCAGTACTTC
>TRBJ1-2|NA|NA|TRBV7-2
CASSPSGYGYTF
TGTGCCAGCAGCCCGAGCGGCTATGGCTACACCTTC
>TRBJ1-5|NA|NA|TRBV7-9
CASSLGGANQPQHF
TGTGCCAGCAGCTTAGGGGGCGCCAATCAGCCCCAGCATTTT
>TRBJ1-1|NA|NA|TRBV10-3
CAISATGNTEAFF
TGTGCCATCAGTGCAACAGGGAACACTGAAGCTTTCTTT
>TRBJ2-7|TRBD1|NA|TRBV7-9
CASSVQGADYEQYF
TGTGCCAGCAGCGTACAGGGGGCCGACTACGAGCAGTACTTC
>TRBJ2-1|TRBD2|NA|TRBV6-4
CASSVLAETYNEQFF
TGTGCCAGCAGTGTACTAGCGGAAACCTACAATGAGCAGTTCTTC
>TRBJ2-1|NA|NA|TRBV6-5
CAVEGLSSYNEQFF
TGTGCGGTGGAGGGGCTAAGCTCCTACAATGAGCAGTTCTTC
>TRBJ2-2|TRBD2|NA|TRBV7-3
CASSLTSGPGELFF
TGTGCCAGCAGCTTAACTAGCGGGCCCGGGGAGCTGTTTTTT
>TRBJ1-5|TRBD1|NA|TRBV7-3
CASSLNTDRGRQPQHF
TGTGCCAGCAGCTTAAATACTGACAGGGGGCGGCAGCCCCAGCATTTT
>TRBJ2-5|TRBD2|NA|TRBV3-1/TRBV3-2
CASSPTSGQETQYF
TGTGCCAGCAGCCCAACTAGCGGACAAGAGACCCAGTACTTC
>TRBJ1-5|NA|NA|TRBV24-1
CATSVLSRARVLVGSNQPQHF
TGTGCCACCAGTGTCCTCTCCCGGGCCAGGGTTTTGGTTGGAAGCAATCAGCCCCAGCATTTT
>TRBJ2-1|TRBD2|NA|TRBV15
CATSPGGAGGPYNEQFF
TGTGCCACCAGCCCTGGCGGGGCGGGAGGCCCCTACAATGAGCAGTTCTTC
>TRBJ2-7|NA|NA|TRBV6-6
CASSPGESYEQYF
TGTGCCAGCAGCCCAGGGGAGTCCTACGAGCAGTACTTC
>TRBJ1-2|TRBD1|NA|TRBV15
CATSRDRGVDYGYTF
TGTGCCACCAGCAGAGACAGGGGGGTGGACTATGGCTACACCTTC
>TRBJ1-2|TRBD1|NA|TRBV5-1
CASSLAGTDYGYTF
TGCGCCAGCAGCTTGGCCGGGACAGACTATGGCTACACCTTC
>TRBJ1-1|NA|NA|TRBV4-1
CASSPQAATEAFF
TGCGCCAGCAGCCCTCAGGCAGCCACTGAAGCTTTCTTT
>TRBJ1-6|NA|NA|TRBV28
CASSYGGAQPNSPLHF
TGTGCCAGCAGTTACGGCGGGGCCCAGCCTAATTCACCCCTCCACTTT
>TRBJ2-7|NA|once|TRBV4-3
CASSQDSGGTAYEQYF
TGCGCCAGCAGCCAAGATAGTGGGGGGACAGCCTACGAGCAGTACTTC
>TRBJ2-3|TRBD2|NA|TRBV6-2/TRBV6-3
CASSRLAGVTDTQYF
TGTGCCAGCAGTCGACTAGCGGGGGTGACAGATACGCAGTATTTT
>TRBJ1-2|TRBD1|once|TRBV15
CATSSAGQGAVYGYTF
TGTGCCACCAGCAGCGCCGGACAGGGGGCGGTCTATGGCTACACCTTC
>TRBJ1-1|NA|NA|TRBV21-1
CASSEPGQGTAPNTEAFF
TGTGCCAGCAGCGAGCCGGGACAGGGGACCGCACCTAACACTGAAGCTTTCTTT
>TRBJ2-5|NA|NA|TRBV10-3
CAIRPDWQETQYF
TGTGCCATCAGGCCCGACTGGCAAGAGACCCAGTACTTC
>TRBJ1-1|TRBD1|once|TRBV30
CAWSAWDRGLTEAFF
TGTGCCTGGAGTGCCTGGGACAGGGGGCTCACTGAAGCTTTCTTT
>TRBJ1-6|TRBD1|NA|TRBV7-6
CASSPTGQYNSPLHF
TGTGCCAGCAGCCCCACGGGACAGTATAATTCACCCCTCCACTTT
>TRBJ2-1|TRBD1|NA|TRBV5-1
CASSGQGHEQFF
TGCGCCAGCAGCGGACAGGGGCATGAGCAGTTCTTC
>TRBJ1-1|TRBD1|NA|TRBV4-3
CASSRGTEGVATEAFF
TGCGCCAGCAGCCGTGGGACAGAGGGGGTGGCCACTGAAGCTTTCTTT
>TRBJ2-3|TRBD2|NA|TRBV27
CASRDYINTDTQYF
TGTGCCAGCCGGGACTATATTAACACAGATACGCAGTATTTT
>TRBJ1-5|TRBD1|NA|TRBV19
CATSGKTGSFHQPQHF
TGTGCCACCTCTGGAAAGACAGGGTCCTTCCATCAGCCCCAGCATTTT
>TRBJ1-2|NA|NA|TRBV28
CASYQPGIGYGYTF
TGTGCCAGCTATCAGCCGGGGATAGGCTATGGCTACACCTTC
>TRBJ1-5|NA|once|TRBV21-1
CASSKVKDRRSNQPQHF
TGTGCCAGCAGCAAAGTTAAGGACCGGAGGAGCAATCAGCCCCAGCATTTT
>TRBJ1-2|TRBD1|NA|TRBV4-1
CASSHNRGNYGYTF
TGCGCCAGCAGCCACAACAGGGGGAACTATGGCTACACCTTC
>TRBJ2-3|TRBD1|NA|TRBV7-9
CASRLPGQGARDTQYF
TGTGCCAGCCGTTTACCGGGACAGGGGGCTCGAGATACGCAGTATTTT
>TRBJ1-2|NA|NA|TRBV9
CASRKDEQAYTF
TGTGCCAGCCGCAAGGACGAACAGGCCTACACCTTC
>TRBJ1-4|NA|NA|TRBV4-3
CASSPGRGGNANEKLFF
TGCGCCAGCAGCCCCGGAAGGGGTGGTAATGCTAATGAAAAACTGTTTTTT
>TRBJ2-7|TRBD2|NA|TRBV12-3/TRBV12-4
CASSGGDFYEQYF
TGTGCCAGCAGTGGGGGGGATTTCTACGAGCAGTACTTC
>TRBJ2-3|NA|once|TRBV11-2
CASSLETGTIVVNTQYF
TGTGCCAGCAGCTTAGAGACTGGAACGATAGTTGTCAATACGCAGTATTTT
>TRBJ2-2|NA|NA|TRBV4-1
CASSLSGGTGELFF
TGCGCCAGCAGCCTCTCCGGGGGCACCGGGGAGCTGTTTTTT
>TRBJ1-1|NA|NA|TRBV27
CASSRGGSNTEAFF
TGTGCCAGCAGTAGGGGGGGAAGTAACACTGAAGCTTTCTTT